The 28 T cell receptor beta chains given below trace back to one sample, sequenced in a study of blood T cell repertoires in COVID-19. The data were produced by immunoSEQ multiplex PCR, yet TCRdb's version contains in-frame clones alone and is incomplete. There are nearly 250,000 clones in the sample; roughly nine tenths occur only once, and 1.6% lies in the top ten. Source material: peripheral blood. These receptor sequences come from a woman in her fifties or sixties who had recovered from COVID-19.

The chain employs TRBV13 and TRBJ2-7; TRBD1 agrees at 11 bases. The CDR3 covers 14 residues. Germline V CDR1 and CDR2: PRHDT, FYEKMQ (reference sequence). V trimming: 4 bases; J trimming: 3 bases; junction bases outside the gene matches: 2. The CDR3: CASSSDRGLYEQYF. The DNA of the CDR3 is TGTGCCAGCAGCTCGGACAGGGGGCTCTACGAGCAGTACTTC. Full variable domain (rest looked up from reference TRBV13 and TRBJ2-7): AAGVIQSPRHLIKEKRETATLKCYPIPRHDTVYWYQQGPGQDPQFLISFYEKMQSDKGSIPDRFSAQQFSDYHSELNMSSLELGDSALYFCASSSDRGLYEQYFGPGTRLTVT.

The gene calls are TRBV29-1 and TRBJ1-3; D gene uncertain. This CDR3 is 12 amino acids long. Looked up from germline, CDR1 is SQVTM and CDR2 is ANQGSEA. Trimming removed 3 bases from V and 0 bases from J, with 3 bases in between. CDR3 DNA: TGCAGCGTTGACGTCTCTGGAAACACCATATATTTT. It codes for CSVDVSGNTIYF.

The V and J genes are TRBV18 and TRBJ2-2, with D possibly being TRBD1 (5 bases). From germline, CDR1 is KGHSH and CDR2 LQKENI. V was clipped by 0 bases and J by 2 bases, with 16 bases between them. The CDR3 contains 18 residues. The CDR3 spells CASSPPYRPTLNTGELFF. CDR3 DNA: TGTGCCAGCTCACCACCGTACAGGCCGACCCTAAACACCGGGGAGCTGTTTTTT. Variable domain in full (rest from reference TRBV18 and TRBJ2-2): NAGVMQNPRHLVRRRGQEARLRCSPMKGHSHVYWYRQLPEEGLKFMVYLQKENIIDESGMPKERFSAEFPKEGPSILRIQQVVRGDSAAYFCASSPPYRPTLNTGELFFGEGSRLTVL.

This clone has only one observation. V and J are TRBV5-1 and TRBJ2-7; 7 bases line up with TRBD1. The CDR3 sequence is 16 residues long. V trimming: 4 bases; J trimming: 3 bases; junction bases outside the gene matches: 13. Germline lookup yields CDR1 SGHRS and CDR2 YFSETQ. CDR3 sequence: CASSPTPVGQIYEQYF. The CDR3 coding sequence is TGCGCCAGCAGCCCAACCCCCGTGGGACAGATCTACGAGCAGTACTTC.

Here the CDR3 reads CASSPVGRVNYGYTF. As DNA, the CDR3 is TGTGCCAGCAGCCCGGTGGGGCGAGTCAACTATGGCTACACCTTC. This chain joins TRBV7-9 and TRBJ1-2; the D gene is possibly TRBD1 (5 bases). CDR3 length equals 15 residues. Germline CDR1 reads SEHNR; CDR2 reads FQNEAQ (reference sequence). The V end was cut by 5 bases, the J end by 2 bases, with 15 bases between.

The chain is built from TRBV5-3 and TRBJ2-3, with D perhaps matching TRBD2 (7 bases). TRBV5-3 is an open reading frame whose function is uncertain. The CDR3 consists of 15 residues. With 4 bases removed from V and 1 base from J, the gap between germline ends came to 13 bases. CDR3 sequence: CARSRRGGGTDTQYF. The CDR3 DNA sequence: TGTGCCAGAAGCCGTCGAGGGGGGGGCACAGATACGCAGTATTTT.

This chain joins TRBV19 and TRBJ1-1, with 7 bases lining up with TRBD1. Germline trimming cut 5 bases from V and 0 bases from J; bases unmatched to any gene: 3. The germline V gene has CDR1 LNHDA and CDR2 SQIVND (reference sequence). The CDR3 loop spans 14 amino acids. CDR3 in DNA: TGTGCCAGTAGTCCCGGGACAGTGAACACTGAAGCTTTCTTT. Its protein is CASSPGTVNTEAFF.

The chain has TRBV11-2 and TRBJ2-2; D may be TRBD2 (6 bases). This CDR3 spans 14 amino acids. Trimming stripped 3 bases from V and 5 bases from J, with 10 bases between. CDR1 and CDR2 from the germline V gene are SGHAT and FQNNGV. In DNA form, the CDR3 reads TGTGCCAGCAGCTTGGCGGGGCGGACCGGGGAGCTGTTTTTT. Translation gives CASSLAGRTGELFF.

The J gene is TRBJ1-1, the V gene TRBV28, with TRBD1 as a possible D gene (5 bases). Per germline, CDR1 MDHEN and CDR2 SYDVKM. The CDR3 has 14 amino acids. Trimming pared 7 bases from V and 10 bases from J, leaving 22 bases between. The CDR3 DNA follows: TGTGCCAGCACCCAAGAGGGACTAGAAGTCCCAGCTTTCTTT. Amino acids: CASTQEGLEVPAFF. Drawing the rest from reference TRBV28 and TRBJ1-1, the complete variable domain is DVKVTQSSRYLVKRTGEKVFLECVQDMDHENMFWYRQDPGLGLRLIYFSYDVKMKEKGDIPEGYSVSREKKERFSLILESASTNQTSMYLCASTQEGLEVPAFFGQGTRLTVV.

V is TRBV7-2 and J is TRBJ1-1; D perhaps matches TRBD1 (6 bases). The germline V and J ends were trimmed by 1 base and 11 bases, with 17 bases remaining between them. Germline CDR1 reads SGHTA; CDR2 reads FQGNSA. This CDR3 has 14 residues. CDR3 DNA sequence: TGTGCCAGCAGCTTAGTGGTGGACATTCAGGGGGCTTTCTTT. Encoded protein: CASSLVVDIQGAFF. The whole variable domain, filled in from reference TRBV7-2 and TRBJ1-1, reads GAGVSQSPSNKVTEKGKDVELRCDPISGHTALYWYRQSLGQGLEFLIYFQGNSAPDKSGLPSDRFSAERTGGSVSTLTIQRTQQEDSAVYLCASSLVVDIQGAFFGQGTRLTVV.

The chain has TRBV10-3 and TRBJ1-5; the D gene is possibly TRBD1 (5 bases). Germline loops: CDR1 ENHRY, CDR2 SYGVKD. CDR3 size: 18 residues. V lost 0 bases and J lost 2, with 17 bases in between. The CDR3 DNA sequence: TGTGCCATCAGTGAGTCGAATGTAGGGGCCATGGGCAATCAGCCCCAGCATTTT. Translation: CAISESNVGAMGNQPQHF.

This clone appeared once. The chain recombines TRBV9 with TRBJ1-1; 7 bases are a match to TRBD1. Germline lookup yields CDR1 SGDLS and CDR2 YYNGEE. J was trimmed by 3 bases and V by 4 bases; bases with no gene match: 6. The CDR3 spans 14 residues. In nucleotides, the CDR3 is TGTGCCAGCAGCAGACGACAGGGAGACACTGAAGCTTTCTTT. Protein sequence: CASSRRQGDTEAFF. Full variable domain (missing parts from reference TRBV9 and TRBJ1-1): DSGVTQTPKHLITATGQRVTLRCSPRSGDLSVYWYQQSLDQGLQFLIQYYNGEERAKGNILERFSAQQFPDLHSELNLSSLELGDSALYFCASSRRQGDTEAFFGQGTRLTVV.

The chain is built from TRBV5-1 and TRBJ2-5, with D possibly matching TRBD2 (5 bases). Germline loops: CDR1 SGHRS, CDR2 YFSETQ. V lost 4 bases to trimming and J lost 5 bases, with 12 bases between them. The CDR3 loop spans 13 amino acids. This CDR3 reads CASSPEGAETQYF. In DNA form, the CDR3 reads TGCGCCAGCAGCCCCGAGGGAGCGGAGACCCAGTACTTC.

This chain links TRBV20-1 with TRBJ1-5, with D perhaps matching TRBD1 (5 bases). Trimming left V 3 bases short and J 0 bases short, with 15 bases between. CDR3 size: 16 residues. Germline V gives CDR1 DFQATT, CDR2 SNEGSKA (reference sequence). This chain's CDR3 is CSASGFGGYSNQPQHF. The CDR3, as DNA: TGCAGTGCTAGTGGGTTCGGGGGGTATAGCAATCAGCCCCAGCATTTT.

The chain employs TRBV19 and TRBJ1-2; 7 positions agree with TRBD1. CDR3 size: 15 residues. Germline loops: CDR1 LNHDA, CDR2 SQIVND (reference sequence). V shed 2 bases and J 4 bases; nucleotides not matched to a gene: 7. CDR3 coding DNA: TGTGCCAGTAGTATATTGGACAGGATGCCCTATGGCTACACCTTC. Its translation: CASSILDRMPYGYTF.

The chain recombines TRBV28 with TRBJ2-3; tentatively, D is TRBD2 (6 bases). The CDR3 contains 17 residues. Germline V gene data show CDR1 as MDHEN and CDR2 as SYDVKM. Trimming pared 5 bases from V and 0 bases from J, leaving 18 bases between. CDR3 coding DNA: TGTGCCAGCAGTCCCCCCCCAGTAGGGACTAGCACAGATACGCAGTATTTT. Translating gives CASSPPPVGTSTDTQYF. Variable domain in full (rest from reference TRBV28 and TRBJ2-3): DVKVTQSSRYLVKRTGEKVFLECVQDMDHENMFWYRQDPGLGLRLIYFSYDVKMKEKGDIPEGYSVSREKKERFSLILESASTNQTSMYLCASSPPPVGTSTDTQYFGPGTRLTVL.

The chain combines TRBV5-6 with TRBJ1-2; 8 bases match TRBD1. The junction had 6 bases not matched to a gene; V was cut back by 2 bases and J by 3 bases. CDR1 and CDR2 (germline): SGHDT, YYEEEE. This CDR3 region has 15 residues. CDR3 loop: CASSLWTGSDYGYTF. The CDR3 nucleotides read TGTGCCAGCAGCTTATGGACAGGGTCAGACTATGGCTACACCTTC.

This clone was seen only a few times. V usage is TRBV28 and J usage is TRBJ1-3; 8 bases are shared with TRBD1. Germline CDR1 is MDHEN and CDR2 is SYDVKM. J gave up 3 bases and V 2 bases, and 6 bases lay outside the gene matches. The CDR3 has 16 residues. CDR3 in amino acids: CASSLRQGAVGNTIYF. CDR3 nucleotide sequence: TGTGCCAGCAGTTTAAGGCAGGGGGCTGTTGGAAACACCATATATTTT.

The chain is built from TRBV5-1 and TRBJ2-5, with 9 positions matching TRBD1. The V and J ends lost 4 bases and 5 bases, in that order; junction bases with no gene match: 6. Per germline, CDR1 SGHRS and CDR2 YFSETQ. This CDR3 has 14 residues. As DNA, the CDR3 is TGCGCCAGCAGCCCTAGGACAGGGGTGGAGACCCAGTACTTC. Its protein product is CASSPRTGVETQYF.

V gene TRBV14 combines with J gene TRBJ2-1, with TRBD1 identical over 10 bases. The CDR3 is made up of 12 amino acids. The germline gives CDR1 SGHDN, CDR2 FVKESK. After removal of 4 bases from V and 13 bases from J, the junction contained 4 bases not matched to a gene. The CDR3 sequence is CASSPWDRGQFF. The CDR3 coding sequence is TGTGCCAGCAGCCCCTGGGACAGGGGACAGTTCTTC.

The CDR3 nucleotides read TGCGCCAGCAGCCAAGTGGGGACAGGGGGTTTCAGCTACACCTTC. Translation: CASSQVGTGGFSYTF. J is TRBJ1-2 and V is TRBV4-1; TRBD1 matches 11 bases. The V gene's germline CDR1 is MGHRA and CDR2 YSYEKL. The CDR3 has 15 amino acids. Germline trimming cut 1 base from V and 9 bases from J; bases unmatched to any gene: 7.

The rearrangement uses TRBV7-3 and TRBJ2-1, with D possibly TRBD2 on 5 matching bases. Germline CDR1 SGHTA, CDR2 FQGTGA. The germline V and J ends were trimmed by 2 bases and 10 bases, with 12 bases remaining between them. The length of the CDR3 is 13 residues. The CDR3 bases are TGTGCCAGCAGCTTAGGGTATCCGGGGGAGCAGTTCTTC. This gives the protein CASSLGYPGEQFF.

This rearrangement joins TRBV6-5 to TRBJ2-5, with no clear D. The germline CDR1 and CDR2 sequences are MNHEY and SVGAGI. CDR3 length: 12 amino acids. Trimming took 6 bases from V and 10 from J, leaving 15 bases between them. The CDR3 nucleotides are TGTGCCAGCAGCAAAACTCGTGTTGTCCAGTACTTC. Translating it yields CASSKTRVVQYF.

This clone was seen more than once but under ten times. The chain joins TRBV6-1 to TRBJ2-5; TRBD1 matches at 7 bases. The CDR3 sequence is 12 residues long. Germline-derived CDR1 and CDR2 are MNHNS and SASEGT. Trimming cost V 8 bases and J 4 bases; bases outside gene matches: 4. In nucleotides, the CDR3 is TGTGCCAGCGAACAGGGGCGAGAGACCCAGTACTTC. Protein: CASEQGRETQYF.

The chain joins TRBV14 to TRBJ2-7, with TRBD2 matching over 12 bases. The V gene's germline CDR1 is SGHDN and CDR2 FVKESK. The CDR3 has 15 residues. The trim removed 1 base at V and 5 bases at J, leaving 3 bases unmatched. The CDR3 DNA reads as TGTGCCAGCAGCCAAGTGCTAGCGGGGGGGCACGAGCAGTACTTC. It encodes CASSQVLAGGHEQYF.

The chain links TRBV6-6 to TRBJ2-1; maybe TRBD2 (5 bases). The CDR3 covers 14 residues. The V and J ends lost 4 bases and 7 bases respectively, with 14 bases between them. The V gene's germline CDR1 is MNHNY and CDR2 SVGAGI (reference sequence). The CDR3 coding sequence is TGTGCCAGCAGTTCGGCGGGCGCCGCTAATGAGCAGTTCTTC. Protein product: CASSSAGAANEQFF.

To note about this clone: The same CDR3 can be traced to other DNA sequences in this sample. This sequence joins TRBV12-3 or TRBV12-4 and TRBJ2-6; D uncertain. The CDR3 contains 13 residues. The V end was cut by 3 bases, the J end by 4 bases, with 4 bases between. CDR3 sequence reads: CASSFFGANVLTF. The CDR3 DNA follows: TGTGCCAGCAGTTTCTTCGGGGCCAACGTCCTGACTTTC.

V and J are TRBV23-1 and TRBJ1-2; possibly TRBD1 for D (6 bases). TRBV23-1 belongs to the ORF category, with a function that is uncertain. The CDR3 runs 13 residues. Trimming stripped 8 bases from V and 5 bases from J, with 15 bases between. CDR3 sequence (DNA): TGCGCCAGCCTGGGGACATCGGGGTATGGCTACACCTTC. This translates into CASLGTSGYGYTF.